One T cell receptor beta chain is described in this entry. This receptor's antigen is unknown. Base qualities are missing; no much larger clone stands one base away. The sample belongs to a study of technical replicates of blood from a few donors (dated by TCRdb to the late 2010s). Inclusive of the bounding cysteine and phenylalanine, the CDR3 is 15 residues long. Only CDR3 DNA remains: 45 bases, in frame from the first base. Reading the germline V gene gives CDR1 SNHLY and CDR2 FYNNEI. Deletion took 3 bases off V and 0 bases off J, with a span of 6 bases between the germline ends. The receptor library was made with the immunoSEQ multiplex PCR assay. TCRdb took this table from immuneACCESS and kept in-frame rearrangements with V and J called. Such tables lack part of the clones; where checked against another copy, unresolved V genes explain under half of the gap, and the rest is unexplained. The sample table holds 65,000 to 95,000 clones, of which 95% to 98% were seen once. The biggest ten clones account for less than 0.2% of the sample.

The origin of this receptor is a human donor in good health. The sequence joins TRBV2 to TRBJ2-6; the D gene identity is not certain. Material: T cells isolated from PBMCs. The CDR3: CASSDRASGANVLTF. The DNA is as follows: TGTGCCAGCAGTGACCGAGCCTCTGGGGCCAACGTCCTGACTTTC.